The clone carrying this TCR beta chain was seen ten or more times. Antigen: not known. The CDR3 regions of TCR beta were amplified from RNA transcripts. Carried out on the TCR CDR3, a first-round RT-PCR used the HTBI primer set. MiXCR was run by TCRdb on the multiplex PCR reads, yielding one entry per CDR3 protein. The sample carries about 420,000 distinct CDR3 sequences, approximately 14% recorded once. Any patient presenting with uncontrolled infection, other autoimmune disease, pregnancy or lactation was left out. These data belong to a study of T cells in Graves' hyperthyroidism and ophthalmopathy. The wider study: Before treatment of any kind, peripheral blood was taken at initial diagnosis.

The study, taken as a whole, reports: A 13 V-J signature model discriminated ophthalmopathy versus stable hyperthyroidism. In the blood, most expanded thyroid clonotypes above 0.001 appeared as well.

V lost 2 bases, J lost 0 bases, and 11 bases lay in between. Germline V CDR1 and CDR2: ENHRY, SYGVKD. The length of the CDR3 is 16 residues. This sequence was found in a woman under 30 with Graves' hyperthyroidism. The genes are TRBV10-3 and TRBJ2-1; no definite D call. The sample consisted of blood. The CDR3 nucleotides read TGTGCCATCAGTGAGGGGGTCCTTAGCTCCTACAATGAGCAGTTCTTC. Amino acids: CAISEGVLSSYNEQFF.